Listed below are T cell receptor beta chains from one sample, sequenced in a study of T cell responses to AZD1222 COVID-19 vaccine. The data were produced by immunoSEQ multiplex PCR, yet TCRdb's version contains in-frame clones alone and is incomplete. Among approximately 180,000 clones listed, 70% to 90% were seen once. The sample here was peripheral blood, taken 28 days after the second dose of the MenACWY control vaccine. These receptors originate from an adult who received the MenACWY meningococcal vaccine as a control. CDR3s include the opening cysteine and the closing phenylalanine or tryptophan. The D gene is left open where the match is weak.

V,J,D,CDR3,DNA
TRBV28,TRBJ1-1,TRBD1,CASSLWDRAQPEAFF,TGTGCCAGCAGTTTATGGGACAGGGCCCAACCTGAAGCTTTCTTT
TRBV28,TRBJ1-6,TRBD1,CASSERTGWSIWSPLHF,TGTGCCAGCAGCGAGAGGACAGGGTGGAGCATATGGTCACCCCTCCACTTT
TRBV3-1/TRBV3-2,TRBJ1-2,.,CASSRGGILNDGYTF,TGTGCCAGCAGCCGAGGAGGAATTTTAAACGATGGCTACACCTTC
TRBV28,TRBJ1-4,.,CASSSPRRGGGEKLFF,TGTGCCAGCAGTTCCCCAAGACGGGGGGGAGGAGAAAAACTGTTTTTT
TRBV4-3,TRBJ2-1,TRBD2,CASSQVGGRADEQFF,TGCGCCAGCAGCCAAGTGGGCGGGAGGGCAGATGAGCAGTTCTTC
TRBV9,TRBJ1-2,TRBD1,CASSASPKRGGQDAYGYTF,TGTGCCAGCAGCGCATCCCCGAAACGGGGGGGACAGGACGCATATGGCTACACCTTC
TRBV5-1,TRBJ2-7,TRBD1,CASSEEITGDEQYF,TGCGCCAGCAGCGAAGAAATAACAGGGGACGAGCAGTACTTC
TRBV7-9,TRBJ2-7,TRBD1,CASSFGQGSYEQYF,TGTGCCAGCAGCTTTGGACAGGGGTCCTACGAGCAGTACTTC
TRBV5-1,TRBJ1-1,TRBD1,CASTTGAVNTEAFF,TGCGCCAGCACGACAGGGGCCGTGAACACTGAAGCTTTCTTT
TRBV11-3,TRBJ2-3,.,CASSLDQASPQYF,TGTGCCAGCAGCTTAGATCAGGCGTCGCCGCAATATTTT
TRBV29-1,TRBJ1-4,.,CSVVMSRANEKLFF,TGCAGCGTTGTGATGAGTCGGGCGAATGAAAAACTGTTTTTT
TRBV6-2/TRBV6-3,TRBJ2-1,.,CASSWGLPYNEQFF,TGTGCCAGCAGTTGGGGACTCCCATACAATGAGCAGTTCTTC
TRBV28,TRBJ1-6,TRBD1,CASRTGIDSPLHF,TGTGCCAGCAGGACAGGGATCGATTCACCCCTCCACTTT
TRBV14,TRBJ1-4,.,CASSPTTSTNEKLFF,TGTGCCAGCAGCCCCACCACCTCAACTAATGAAAAACTGTTTTTT
TRBV6-6,TRBJ1-4,.,CASSYDRVSVFF,TGTGCCAGCAGTTACGACCGGGTCTCGGTGTTTTTT
TRBV28,TRBJ2-1,.,CASSTLLTYNEQFF,TGTGCCAGCAGTACCCTTTTGACCTACAATGAGCAGTTCTTC
TRBV9,TRBJ2-2,.,CASSLYETGPGELFF,TGTGCCAGCAGCCTTTACGAGACAGGACCCGGGGAGCTGTTTTTT
TRBV4-2,TRBJ2-2,.,CASSQRSWGTGELFF,TGTGCCAGCAGCCAGAGGAGTTGGGGCACCGGGGAGCTGTTTTTT
TRBV6-5,TRBJ2-7,TRBD1,CASSRPQGAIDEQYF,TGTGCCAGCAGTAGACCTCAGGGGGCAATAGACGAGCAGTACTTC
TRBV15,TRBJ2-2,TRBD2,CATSRDHVSGSSTGELFF,TGTGCCACCAGCAGAGATCACGTTAGCGGGAGCTCGACCGGGGAGCTGTTTTTT